The 21 T cell receptor beta chains below all came from one sample that was sequenced in a study of spatial heterogeneity in lung cancer. Time point described: sample taken at primary tumor resection. Tumor, nontumor lung or frozen PBMC supplied whole RNA, sequenced without sorting. TCRdb redid the calling of the 5' RACE reads with MiXCR, one entry per CDR3 protein. This table has under 100,000 distinct CDR3 sequences, over 8.5% appearing once. Sequencing was performed on PBMCs, taken at surgery. The receptors stem from a male donor with early-stage non-small cell lung cancer.

This clonotype has more than one count but fewer than ten. J is TRBJ2-3 and V is TRBV7-2; D possibly corresponds to TRBD1 (5 bases). Germline V lookup: CDR1 SGHTA, CDR2 FQGNSA. Between the trimmed V and J ends, which lost 1 base and 0 bases, there was a span of 11 bases. The CDR3 extends over 16 amino acids. CDR3 sequence reads: CASSLVGPSSTDTQYF. The CDR3 DNA reads as TGTGCCAGCAGCTTAGTGGGGCCGTCTAGCACAGATACGCAGTATTTT.

This clonotype turned up a few times. CDR3 in DNA: TGCAGTGCGGGGGACAGGGGTTCGGAGACCCAGTACTTC. Its translation: CSAGDRGSETQYF. This chain joins TRBV20-1 and TRBJ2-5; TRBD1 matches at 10 bases. The CDR3 extends over 13 amino acids. After removal of 6 bases from V and 5 bases from J, the junction contained 6 bases not matched to a gene. Germline assignment: CDR1 DFQATT and CDR2 SNEGSKA (reference sequence).

This clonotype was detected many times. The chain uses TRBV10-3 and TRBJ2-7; 14 nucleotides line up with TRBD2. The V and J ends lost 9 bases and 4 bases, in that order; junction bases with no gene match: 8. CDR1 is ENHRY and CDR2 is SYGVKD in the germline V gene. The CDR3 is 15 amino acids. The CDR3 region has the DNA TGTGCCATAGGGACTAGCGGGGGAGGCGGGTACGAGCAGTACTTC. Protein product: CAIGTSGGGGYEQYF.

This clonotype occurred many times. The rearrangement links TRBV5-1 to TRBJ2-1; D gene unclear. The CDR3 loop spans 12 amino acids. Germline-derived CDR1 and CDR2 are SGHRS and YFSETQ. V was trimmed by 5 bases and J by 7 bases, leaving 10 bases between them. The CDR3 DNA reads as TGCGCCAGCAGTTTTATGGGAAATGAGCAGTTCTTC. This sequence encodes CASSFMGNEQFF.

The chain couples TRBV7-3 to TRBJ2-1; TRBD1 aligns across 9 bases. V lost 1 base to trimming and J lost 4 bases; unmatched junction nucleotides: 2. Germline loops: CDR1 SGHTA, CDR2 FQGTGA. The length of the CDR3 is 15 residues. The CDR3 sequence: CASSLNRGPYNEQFF. The CDR3 coding sequence is TGTGCCAGCAGCTTAAACAGGGGGCCTTACAATGAGCAGTTCTTC.

This clonotype occurred many times. This sequence joins TRBV5-1 and TRBJ1-1; D might be TRBD1 (5 bases). This CDR3 spans 15 amino acids. The V and J ends lost 1 base and 3 bases respectively, with 13 bases between them. Germline V CDR1 and CDR2: SGHRS, YFSETQ. DNA for the CDR3: TGCGCCAGCAGCTTGCTGGGGGATCGGGACACTGAAGCTTTCTTT. Its protein product is CASSLLGDRDTEAFF.

This chain joins TRBV7-8 and TRBJ2-1; D not certain. Germline-derived CDR1 and CDR2 are SGHVS and FQNEAQ. This CDR3 region has 14 residues. Trimming shortened V by 4 bases and J by 7 bases, and 14 bases separated the two germline ends. This chain's CDR3 is CASSSSRVLNEQFF. The CDR3, as DNA: TGTGCCAGCAGCTCCAGCCGGGTCTTAAATGAGCAGTTCTTC.

V gene TRBV20-1 combines with J gene TRBJ2-7, with unresolved D. Germline values: CDR1 DFQATT, CDR2 SNEGSKA (reference sequence). The CDR3 runs 12 residues. The germline V and J ends were trimmed by 1 base and 3 bases, with 7 bases remaining between them. The chain's CDR3 is CSARVQIYEQYF. As DNA, the CDR3 is TGCAGTGCTAGAGTCCAGATCTACGAGCAGTACTTC.

This clonotype was detected a few times. This sequence joins TRBV7-8 and TRBJ2-4, with D maybe TRBD2 (6 bases). The CDR3 is 15 residues long. V lost 3 bases and J lost 1, with 10 bases in between. CDR1 is SGHVS, CDR2 FQNEAQ, per germline. Written as DNA, the CDR3 is TGTGCCAGCAGCTTTGCGGGGAAGGCCAAAAACATTCAGTACTTC. As protein: CASSFAGKAKNIQYF.

This clonotype has at least ten counts. The J gene is TRBJ2-2, the V gene TRBV24-1; TRBD1 matches 8 bases. This CDR3 has 16 amino acids. Germline CDR1 KGHDR, CDR2 SFDVKD. J lost 0 bases, V lost 3 bases, and 2 bases had no gene match. CDR3: CATSDPRGPNTGELFF. As DNA, the CDR3 is TGTGCCACCAGTGATCCCAGGGGGCCGAACACCGGGGAGCTGTTTTTT.

This clonotype was recorded a few times. The chain has TRBV10-3 and TRBJ1-2, with D possibly TRBD1 on 6 matching bases. The ends were cut back, 5 bases at V and 7 bases at J, with 11 bases in the middle. Germline V gene data show CDR1 as ENHRY and CDR2 as SYGVKD. The CDR3 length is 12 residues. This CDR3 is CAISPGTTGYTF. CDR3 coding DNA: TGTGCCATCAGTCCCGGGACAACTGGCTACACCTTC.

V and J are TRBV6-6 and TRBJ2-1, with TRBD1 matching 8 bases. The length of the CDR3 is 14 residues. Germline V gene data show CDR1 as MNHNY and CDR2 as SVGAGI (reference sequence). V shed 2 bases and J 4 bases; nucleotides not matched to a gene: 1. CDR3 DNA sequence: TGTGCCAGCAGTTACCGACAGGGGTACAATGAGCAGTTCTTC. Translated: CASSYRQGYNEQFF.

This clonotype was detected only a few times. The chain links TRBV7-9 to TRBJ2-3; the D gene could be TRBD1 or TRBD2 (6 bases each). The CDR3 runs to 15 residues. Germline-derived CDR1 and CDR2 are SEHNR and FQNEAQ (reference sequence). V lost 1 base and J 3 bases, leaving 11 bases between the germline ends. DNA of the CDR3: TGTGCCAGCAGCTTAGGAGGGGGACTTACAGATACGCAGTATTTT. As protein: CASSLGGGLTDTQYF.

CDR3 DNA: TGCAGTGCTAGAGATAGGAGGCTAGCGGGGATCACAGATACGCAGTATTTT. This gives the protein CSARDRRLAGITDTQYF. The chain is built from TRBV20-1 and TRBJ2-3, with 9 bases lining up with TRBD2. V was pared by 0 bases and J by 2 bases, with 9 bases of the junction left unmatched. CDR3 length: 17 residues. CDR1 is DFQATT, CDR2 SNEGSKA, per germline (reference sequence).

The chain is built from TRBV7-9 and TRBJ2-7, with D perhaps TRBD2 (6 bases). Trimming stripped 5 bases from V and 1 base from J, with 15 bases between. Germline-derived CDR1 and CDR2 are SEHNR and FQNEAQ (reference sequence). This CDR3 has 15 residues. The CDR3 protein is CASSLNRGASYEQYF. CDR3 nucleotides: TGTGCCAGCAGCCTTAACCGCGGGGCTTCCTACGAGCAGTACTTC.

This clonotype was recorded at least ten times. The rearrangement joins TRBV20-1 to TRBJ1-1; 7 bases agree with TRBD1. The germline gives CDR1 DFQATT, CDR2 SNEGSKA (reference sequence). There are 11 residues in the CDR3. V lost 7 bases, J lost 4 bases, and 3 bases stayed unmatched. CDR3 residues: CSVHRGTEAFF. For the CDR3, the DNA is TGCAGTGTTCACAGGGGCACTGAAGCTTTCTTT.

Ten or more counts support this clonotype. V gene TRBV6-2 or TRBV6-3 combines with J gene TRBJ1-1; D call uncertain. This CDR3 has 13 residues. The germline V gene encodes CDR1 MNHEY and CDR2 SVGEGT. Trimming removed 7 bases from V and 8 bases from J, with 17 bases in between. The CDR3 spells CASTNSDLTEAFF. For the CDR3, the DNA is TGTGCCAGCACAAACAGCGATTTGACCGAAGCTTTCTTT.

This clonotype was observed a single time. The chain combines TRBV19 with TRBJ2-5; D perhaps matches TRBD1 (6 bases). V was shortened by 7 bases and J by 2 bases, with 11 bases between the two germline ends. The CDR3 contains 13 residues. Looked up from germline, CDR1 is LNHDA and CDR2 is SQIVND (reference sequence). The chain's CDR3 is CASIGDKQETQYF. CDR3 in DNA: TGTGCCAGTATCGGGGACAAACAAGAGACCCAGTACTTC.

This clonotype was detected ten times or more. The chain employs TRBV28 and TRBJ1-1; perhaps TRBD1 as D (6 bases). The ends were cut back, 11 bases at V and 0 bases at J, with 10 bases in the middle. Looked up from germline, CDR1 is MDHEN and CDR2 is SYDVKM. This CDR3 has 12 residues. The CDR3 DNA follows: TGTGCCGTACAGGGTATGAACACTGAAGCTTTCTTT. Translated, it gives CAVQGMNTEAFF.

This clonotype showed up just a few times. This rearrangement joins TRBV5-1 to TRBJ2-2; a possible D gene is TRBD2 (5 bases). Germline-derived CDR1 and CDR2 are SGHRS and YFSETQ. The CDR3 consists of 13 residues. V was clipped by 4 bases and J by 8 bases, with 12 bases between them. The CDR3 loop reads CASSPPGTGELFF. The CDR3 bases are TGCGCCAGCAGCCCCCCGGGAACTGGGGAGCTGTTTTTT.

This clonotype has just a few counts. The chain employs TRBV4-1 and TRBJ2-3; D ambiguous. CDR1 and CDR2 from the germline V gene are MGHRA and YSYEKL. The V and J ends lost 0 bases and 0 bases respectively, with 7 bases between them. CDR3 length: 15 residues. DNA for the CDR3: TGCGCCAGCAGCCAAGATGACCAGAGCACAGATACGCAGTATTTT. This gives the protein CASSQDDQSTDTQYF.